This T cell receptor beta chain was identified in a study of beta chain features in type 1 diabetes. Findings and limits, study-wide: When Type 1 diabetes patients were examined, their TCRB CDR3s proved moderately but significantly shorter in all four CD4+ subsets. It was among patients, rather than healthy donors, that naive, central memory and Treg TCRB repertoires appeared more similar.

The investigators reverse transcribed all of the isolated RNA, so they sequenced expressed TCRB transcripts. Here immunoSEQ multiplex PCR was the method, and the copy in TCRdb shows in-frame clones only, minus some. The sample has about 340,000 clones, 8% seen once. As regards this clone: The antigen is not known.

Germline CDR1 MDHEN, CDR2 SYDVKM. Trimming removed 5 bases from V and 1 base from J, with 9 bases in between. The CDR3 has 13 residues. This receptor was identified in a woman aged 18-35 years in good health. The chain employs TRBV28 and TRBJ2-7, with unresolved D. Input material: central memory CD4+ T cells from blood. This CDR3 is CASSQTPSYEQYF. CDR3 DNA: TGTGCCAGCAGTCAAACACCTTCCTACGAGCAGTACTTC.